This entry lists 31 T cell receptor beta chains sequenced from one sample in a study of blood T cells in healthy people across ages (dated by TCRdb to between 2015 and 2016). The library relied on 5' RACE. Sequenced using an Illumina HiSeq 2500. A second PCR of about 6 to 12 cycles was run with a J-beta primer mix and a sample-barcoded 5' primer. The public reads were reanalyzed by TCRdb: fastp trimming at Q25, MiXCR alignment, in-frame beta chains only. Every entry covers one CDR3 protein and lists the most common genes and DNA from its rows. In this sample the table shows about 280,000 distinct CDR3 sequences, roughly 26% of which occur a single time. The biggest ten clones account for around 30% of the sample. What was sequenced was blood. The receptors come from a woman aged 70-85 years in good health.

CDR3 DNA sequence: TGTGCCAGCTCACCACCAATAGCCCCCGTGAATGAGCAGTTCTTC. This encodes CASSPPIAPVNEQFF. The chain joins TRBV18 to TRBJ2-1; D unresolved. The V end lost 0 bases, the J end lost 7 bases, and 13 bases lay between the germline ends. Germline assignment: CDR1 KGHSH and CDR2 LQKENI. CDR3 size: 15 residues.

The chain carries TRBV3-1 and TRBJ2-7; perhaps TRBD1 as D (7 bases). V was cut by 0 bases and J by 0 bases, with 21 bases left in between. The CDR3 covers 19 residues. The germline gives CDR1 LGHDT, CDR2 YNNKEL (reference sequence). The CDR3 region has the DNA TGTGCCAGCAGCCAAGATTTGACAGGGAGGTTCAGTCCCTCCTACGAGCAGTACTTC. This gives the protein CASSQDLTGRFSPSYEQYF.

The chain has TRBV3-1 and TRBJ2-7; 7 bases map to TRBD2. CDR1 is LGHDT and CDR2 is YNNKEL in the germline V gene (reference sequence). This CDR3 is built from 14 residues. With V trimmed by 7 bases and J by 9 bases, 15 bases remained unmatched. The CDR3 spells CASTARASGGPQYF. The CDR3 DNA reads as TGTGCCAGCACCGCGAGGGCTAGCGGAGGACCGCAGTACTTC.

This rearrangement joins TRBV6-1 to TRBJ2-7; 13 bases agree with TRBD2. The J segment lost 3 bases and the V segment lost 6 bases, leaving 5 bases of the junction unmatched. Germline CDR1 reads MNHNS; CDR2 reads SASEGT. The CDR3 is made up of 15 amino acids. The CDR3 loop is CASRWTSGSRYEQYF. CDR3 DNA: TGTGCCAGCAGGTGGACTAGCGGGAGTCGCTACGAGCAGTACTTC.

Comment on this clonotype: A much larger clonotype is one base distant, so this may be a read error. The chain couples TRBV29-1 to TRBJ2-1; either TRBD1 or TRBD2 may fit D (5 bases each). This CDR3 spans 17 amino acids. Germline V lookup: CDR1 SQVTM, CDR2 ANQGSEA. The DNA of the CDR3 is TGCGGCGTTGAAGGGGACCGGGGCTACGGAACCTACAATGAGCAGTTCTTC. Residues: CGVEGDRGYGTYNEQFF.

This clonotype was seen a few times. The V and J genes are TRBV12-3 or TRBV12-4 and TRBJ2-7, with TRBD1 matching over 7 bases. V was pared by 7 bases and J by 5 bases, with 11 bases of the junction left unmatched. The CDR3 is 14 amino acids. The CDR3 loop is CASNPTGQANEQYF. CDR3 DNA sequence: TGTGCCAGCAACCCCACAGGACAGGCGAACGAGCAGTACTTC.

The chain links TRBV29-1 to TRBJ2-7; D is perhaps TRBD1 or TRBD2 (6 bases each). This CDR3 is built from 13 residues. Germline CDR1 reads SQVTM; CDR2 reads ANQGSEA. V was cut by 3 bases and J by 4 bases, with 13 bases left in between. The CDR3 DNA is TGCAGCGTTGAGGGGGGCAGAGGTTACGAGCAGTACTTC. Amino acid sequence: CSVEGGRGYEQYF.

This chain uses TRBV28 with TRBJ1-6; tentatively, D is TRBD1 (5 bases). Germline V gene sequence: CDR1 MDHEN, CDR2 SYDVKM. This CDR3 spans 16 amino acids. The germline V and J ends were trimmed by 5 bases and 0 bases, with 11 bases remaining between them. CDR3 loop: CASSGGGSSYNSPLHF. For the CDR3, the DNA is TGTGCCAGCAGTGGGGGTGGGAGCTCCTATAATTCACCCCTCCACTTT.

In its sample, this clonotype was seen a few times. The chain joins TRBV28 to TRBJ2-1; 9 bases are shared with TRBD2. Germline assignment: CDR1 MDHEN and CDR2 SYDVKM. This CDR3 comprises 19 residues. With 4 bases clipped from V and 0 bases from J, the junction kept 13 bases outside the gene matches. CDR3 residues: CASSSWTSEEGSSYNEQFF. DNA for the CDR3: TGTGCCAGCAGTTCATGGACTAGCGAAGAAGGAAGCTCCTACAATGAGCAGTTCTTC.

The chain couples TRBV7-2 to TRBJ2-3; D is tentatively TRBD1 or TRBD2 (6 bases each). This CDR3 contains 14 residues. CDR1 and CDR2 from the germline V gene are SGHTA and FQGNSA. With 1 base removed from V and 2 bases from J, the gap between germline ends came to 7 bases. Written as DNA, the CDR3 is TGTGCCAGCAGCTTAGGGGGGGCCACAGATACGCAGTATTTT. This encodes CASSLGGATDTQYF.

The CDR3 reads CASSDHSEAFF. Written as DNA, the CDR3 is TGTGCCAGCAGTGATCATTCTGAAGCTTTCTTT. This chain connects TRBV2 to TRBJ1-1; D is uncertain. The CDR3 is 11 amino acids. Between the trimmed V and J ends, which lost 3 bases and 6 bases, there was a span of 5 bases. Germline V gene lookup returns CDR1 SNHLY and CDR2 FYNNEI.

The chain recombines TRBV29-1 with TRBJ2-1; D remains unclear. TRBJ2-5 matches the DNA end more closely, so the J call is doubtful. The CDR3 has 12 residues. Germline CDR1 and CDR2: SQVTM and ANQGSEA. The CDR3 nucleotides read TGCAGCGTTGTACACAGCAAAGAGACCCAGTACTTC. Encoded protein: CSVVHSKETQYF.

V and J are TRBV7-2 and TRBJ1-5; 7 bases are a match to TRBD1. Germline trimming cut 5 bases from V and 2 bases from J; bases unmatched to any gene: 12. CDR1 and CDR2 (germline): SGHTA, FQGNSA. The CDR3 is 17 residues long. The DNA for the CDR3 is TGTGCCAGCAGCCCACGGGGGCAGAGGGGGCGCAATCAGCCCCAGCATTTT. As protein: CASSPRGQRGRNQPQHF.

J is TRBJ2-1 and V is TRBV29-1; D uncertain. The germline gives CDR1 SQVTM, CDR2 ANQGSEA. The CDR3 extends over 11 amino acids. V was clipped by 6 bases and J by 8 bases, with 11 bases between them. CDR3 loop: CSVESLDEQFF. DNA for the CDR3: TGCAGCGTCGAATCCCTCGATGAGCAGTTCTTC.

The chain carries TRBV10-3 and TRBJ2-7, with 9 bases that match TRBD1. The J segment lost 1 base and the V segment lost 3 bases, leaving 4 bases of the junction unmatched. The germline CDR1 and CDR2 sequences are ENHRY and SYGVKD. The CDR3 covers 15 residues. CDR3 sequence (DNA): TGTGCCATCAGTGACCGGGACAGGGTATCCTACGAGCAGTACTTC. Amino acids: CAISDRDRVSYEQYF.

The chain uses TRBV7-2 and TRBJ2-3, with D tentatively TRBD2 (9 bases). CDR3 length equals 16 residues. Germline assignment: CDR1 SGHTA and CDR2 FQGNSA. V lost 8 bases to trimming and J lost 1 base, with 19 bases between them. CDR3 sequence: CASARLADRGTDTQYF. In DNA form, the CDR3 reads TGTGCCAGCGCTAGACTAGCGGACAGGGGCACAGATACGCAGTATTTT.

The gene calls are TRBV7-2 and TRBJ2-5; weak D call: TRBD2 (5 bases). This CDR3 region has 14 residues. Trimming took 3 bases from V and 5 from J, leaving 13 bases between them. From germline, CDR1 is SGHTA and CDR2 FQGNSA. The CDR3 nucleotides are TGTGCCAGCAGCTTCAGGCCGGGAAGGGAGACCCAGTACTTC. Its protein product is CASSFRPGRETQYF. Filled out from reference TRBV7-2 and TRBJ2-5, the complete variable domain reads GAGVSQSPSNKVTEKGKDVELRCDPISGHTALYWYRQSLGQGLEFLIYFQGNSAPDKSGLPSDRFSAERTGGSVSTLTIQRTQQEDSAVYLCASSFRPGRETQYFGPGTRLLVL.

The chain links TRBV5-1 to TRBJ2-5, with 10 positions matching TRBD1. The DNA end is more similar to TRBJ2-1, so the J call may be wrong. This CDR3 region has 14 residues. Germline V gene sequence: CDR1 SGHRS, CDR2 YFSETQ. The CDR3 reads CASSQGQGSYEQFF. The CDR3 nucleotides read TGCGCCAGCAGCCAGGGACAGGGGAGCTATGAGCAGTTCTTC.

The chain is built from TRBV11-2 and TRBJ2-1; 9 nucleotides agree with TRBD2. The V segment lost 1 base and the J segment 4 bases; nucleotides outside the gene matches: 5. The CDR3 runs 16 residues. The germline V gene has CDR1 SGHAT and CDR2 FQNNGV. CDR3 coding DNA: TGTGCCAGCAGCTTAGTAGGAAGCGGGAGGTACAATGAGCAGTTCTTC. Residues: CASSLVGSGRYNEQFF.

V is TRBV5-1 and J is TRBJ2-1, with TRBD2 as a possible D gene (6 bases). The closer fit of TRBJ2-7 to the DNA end suggests the J call may be wrong. The germline gives CDR1 SGHRS, CDR2 YFSETQ. The CDR3 runs 14 residues. CDR3 in DNA: TGCGCCAGCAGCGCTTATAGCGGACCCTACGAGCAGTACTTC. It codes for CASSAYSGPYEQYF.

This rearrangement joins TRBV5-1 to TRBJ2-5, with 11 positions matching TRBD2. The CDR3 length is 16 residues. V lost 4 bases to trimming and J lost 4 bases; unmatched junction nucleotides: 9. Germline CDR1 and CDR2: SGHRS and YFSETQ. As DNA, the CDR3 is TGCGCCAGCAGCCCATGGACTAGCGGGCGGGTAGAGACCCAGTACTTC. Residues: CASSPWTSGRVETQYF.

In this sample, this clonotype turned up a few times. This rearrangement joins TRBV29-1 to TRBJ2-2; D gene ambiguous. Germline-derived CDR1 and CDR2 are SQVTM and ANQGSEA. The length of the CDR3 is 12 residues. The V and J ends lost 4 bases and 6 bases respectively, with 9 bases between them. DNA of the CDR3: TGCAGCGTTGCCCACGCCGCCGGGGAGCTGTTTTTT. Its protein product is CSVAHAAGELFF.

This clonotype was recorded at least ten times. The rearrangement links TRBV6-2 or TRBV6-3 to TRBJ2-5; TRBD2 aligns across 7 bases. Germline V CDR1 and CDR2: MNHEY, SVGEGT. Losses at the gene ends were 6 bases for V and 5 bases for J; bases not matched to a gene: 9. The CDR3 runs to 14 residues. Here the CDR3 DNA reads TGTGCCAGCAGGAAAACTAGCGATCGGGAGACCCAGTACTTC. The encoded protein is CASRKTSDRETQYF.

This clonotype was detected only a few times. The CDR3 nucleotides read TGCAGTGCTAGAGATCCCGGGGGGCGGACTGAAGCTTTCTTT. Amino acids: CSARDPGGRTEAFF. This sequence joins TRBV20-1 and TRBJ1-1; possibly TRBD1 for D (6 bases). The CDR3 spans 14 residues. The V gene's germline CDR1 is DFQATT and CDR2 SNEGSKA (reference sequence). The V and J ends lost 0 bases and 5 bases respectively, with 13 bases between them.

This clonotype turned up a few times. V is TRBV20-1 and J is TRBJ2-7; tentative D call: TRBD2 (5 bases). V was trimmed by 5 bases and J by 6 bases, leaving 14 bases between them. Germline loops: CDR1 DFQATT, CDR2 SNEGSKA (reference sequence). CDR3 length equals 12 residues. This chain's CDR3 is CSAFGDISEQYF. Written as DNA, the CDR3 is TGCAGTGCTTTCGGGGATATTTCCGAGCAGTACTTC.

The rearrangement joins TRBV2 to TRBJ2-6; D may be TRBD2 (5 bases). The V gene's germline CDR1 is SNHLY and CDR2 FYNNEI. This CDR3 contains 13 residues. Deletions cut 6 bases from V and 2 bases from J, with 5 bases between. The CDR3 spells CASSGTGANVLTF. The CDR3 coding sequence is TGTGCCAGCAGCGGGACTGGGGCCAACGTCCTGACTTTC. The variable domain in full, completed from reference TRBV2 and TRBJ2-6, reads EPEVTQTPSHQVTQMGQEVILRCVPISNHLYFYWYRQILGQKVEFLVSFYNNEISEKSEIFDDQFSVERPDGSNFTLKIRSTKLEDSAMYFCASSGTGANVLTFGAGSRLTVL.

This clonotype was picked up a small number of times. This chain joins TRBV3-1 and TRBJ2-5; D remains unclear. Germline V lookup: CDR1 LGHDT, CDR2 YNNKEL (reference sequence). The CDR3 consists of 15 residues. Trimming left V 0 bases short and J 7 bases short, with 15 bases between. The CDR3 protein is CASSQDLVQVGTQYF. CDR3 nucleotide sequence: TGTGCCAGCAGCCAAGATCTGGTTCAAGTGGGGACCCAGTACTTC.

The V call is TRBV3-1, the J call TRBJ1-1; D unresolved. This CDR3 has 14 amino acids. Germline values: CDR1 LGHDT, CDR2 YNNKEL (reference sequence). The ends were cut back, 3 bases at V and 1 base at J, with 9 bases in the middle. The CDR3 protein is CASSQETGNTEAFF. The CDR3 coding sequence is TGTGCCAGCAGCCAGGAAACGGGGAACACTGAAGCTTTCTTT.

The rearrangement joins TRBV6-1 to TRBJ1-2; D remains unclear. With 6 bases removed from V and 0 bases from J, the gap between germline ends came to 17 bases. The CDR3 runs 16 residues. The germline V gene has CDR1 MNHNS and CDR2 SASEGT. CDR3 coding DNA: TGTGCCAGCAGACCGACAACACAGCTCACTAACTATGGCTACACCTTC. It codes for CASRPTTQLTNYGYTF.

This chain links TRBV10-3 with TRBJ2-7; the match to TRBD1 covers 7 bases. This CDR3 contains 12 residues. Unmatched junction bases numbered 2, after V lost 6 bases and J lost 3 bases. Germline lookup yields CDR1 ENHRY and CDR2 SYGVKD. The CDR3 DNA reads TGTGCCATCAGCAGACAGGGCTACGAGCAGTACTTC. Protein: CAISRQGYEQYF.

The CDR3 loop is CSARPSNLPAKNIQYF. CDR3 nucleotides: TGCAGTGCTAGGCCTTCAAATTTACCAGCCAAAAACATTCAGTACTTC. The V and J genes are TRBV20-1 and TRBJ2-4; no clear D gene. Germline loops: CDR1 DFQATT, CDR2 SNEGSKA (reference sequence). Trimming took off 3 bases at V and 0 bases at J, with 15 bases between the two ends. The CDR3 spans 16 residues.